Listed here are 18 T cell receptor beta chains from one sample, sequenced in a study of preoperative IRX-2 immunotherapy in early breast cancer. Sequencing used immunoSEQ multiplex PCR; TCRdb keeps in-frame clones, though not all of them. The sample shows 25,000 or so clones, 75% to 90% of them seen only once. As for treatment: preoperative locoregional IRX-2 cytokine immunotherapy. The starting material was tumor tissue, obtained after IRX-2 immunotherapy. Receptors originate from a human donor with breast cancer.

The chain couples TRBV6-5 to TRBJ2-5, with D perhaps matching TRBD1 (5 bases). The CDR3 is 13 residues long. The V end lost 4 bases, the J end lost 4 bases, and 10 bases lay between the germline ends. CDR1 is MNHEY and CDR2 is SVGAGI in the germline V gene. Written as DNA, the CDR3 is TGTGCCAGCAGTTTTCCAGGGCGAGAGACCCAGTACTTC. Amino acids: CASSFPGRETQYF.

The chain links TRBV5-8 to TRBJ2-2, with unresolved D. The germline V and J ends were trimmed by 10 bases and 6 bases, with 16 bases remaining between them. The CDR3 is 13 residues long. CDR1 is SGHTS, CDR2 YDEGEE, per germline. The CDR3 loop reads CAQQFGWAGELFF. CDR3 in DNA: TGTGCCCAGCAATTTGGGTGGGCCGGGGAGCTGTTTTTT.

V gene TRBV5-4 combines with J gene TRBJ2-2; 10 bases are shared with TRBD2. Germline trimming cut 4 bases from V and 4 bases from J; bases unmatched to any gene: 7. There are 16 residues in the CDR3. Germline-derived CDR1 and CDR2 are SGHNT and YYREEE (reference sequence). CDR3: CASSRTSGGGTGELFF. The CDR3, as DNA: TGTGCCAGCAGCCGGACCAGCGGGGGGGGCACCGGGGAGCTGTTTTTT.

The chain carries TRBV5-1 and TRBJ2-7; D possibly corresponds to TRBD1 (7 bases). CDR1 SGHRS and CDR2 YFSETQ come from the germline V gene. This CDR3 region has 14 residues. The germline V and J ends were trimmed by 3 bases and 2 bases, with 12 bases remaining between them. The DNA of the CDR3 is TGCGCCAGCAGCTCTCAGGGGGGCACCTACGAGCAGTACTTC. It encodes CASSSQGGTYEQYF. Drawing the rest from reference TRBV5-1 and TRBJ2-7, the complete variable domain is KAGVTQTPRYLIKTRGQQVTLSCSPISGHRSVSWYQQTPGQGLQFLFEYFSETQRNKGNFPGRFSGRQFSNSRSEMNVSTLELGDSALYLCASSSQGGTYEQYFGPGTRLTVT.

This clone came up a few times. The chain joins TRBV29-1 to TRBJ1-1, with a tentative D call TRBD1 (5 bases). CDR3 size: 13 residues. Germline CDR1 is SQVTM and CDR2 is ANQGSEA. The V end was cut by 1 base, the J end by 1 base, with 7 bases between. Written as DNA, the CDR3 is TGCAGCGTTGAAGGGCAGGGGAACACTGAAGCTTTCTTT. Encoded protein: CSVEGQGNTEAFF.

This clone has more than one count but fewer than ten. The genes are TRBV5-4 and TRBJ2-2; 13 nucleotides agree with TRBD2. The ends lost 4 bases at V and 4 bases at J; junction bases unmatched: 7. CDR1 SGHNT and CDR2 YYREEE come from the germline V gene (reference sequence). This CDR3 is 17 amino acids long. The CDR3 region has the DNA TGTGCCAGCAGCACTAGCGGGAGGGCCGGGGGCACCGGGGAGCTGTTTTTT. Its translation is CASSTSGRAGGTGELFF.

The V and J genes are TRBV14 and TRBJ2-3, with D hard to call. Trimming took 0 bases from V and 7 from J, leaving 17 bases between them. The germline V gene encodes CDR1 SGHDN and CDR2 FVKESK. The CDR3 sequence is 16 residues long. For the CDR3, the DNA is TGTGCCAGCAGCCAAGATCGTCTATGGGTGAGGAATACGCAGTATTTT. This sequence encodes CASSQDRLWVRNTQYF.

This chain uses TRBV7-9 with TRBJ2-3; D is uncertain. The CDR3 covers 15 residues. In germline, CDR1 is SEHNR, CDR2 FQNEAQ (reference sequence). V was cut by 0 bases and J by 4 bases, with 11 bases left in between. CDR3 in DNA: TGTGCCAGCAGCTTAGCGGTCGGGCTTTCAGATACGCAGTATTTT. Residues: CASSLAVGLSDTQYF.

The genes are TRBV27 and TRBJ1-1; 8 positions agree with TRBD1. The CDR3 has 14 amino acids. V shed 6 bases, J shed 4 bases, and the junction held 7 bases outside the gene matches. Germline V lookup: CDR1 MNHEY, CDR2 SMNVEV (reference sequence). The CDR3 nucleotides are TGTGCCAGCAGACCGACAGGGGCCACCACTGAAGCTTTCTTT. This encodes CASRPTGATTEAFF.

The chain is built from TRBV18 and TRBJ2-3, with D uncertain. The CDR3 extends over 14 amino acids. Trimming stripped 0 bases from V and 2 bases from J, with 6 bases between. The germline CDR1 and CDR2 sequences are KGHSH and LQKENI. The CDR3 region has the DNA TGTGCCAGCTCACCACCGGGGTCCACAGATACGCAGTATTTT. Its translation: CASSPPGSTDTQYF.

The chain recombines TRBV10-1 with TRBJ2-3; 10 positions agree with TRBD2. The ends lost 0 bases at V and 4 bases at J; junction bases unmatched: 1. The CDR3 consists of 15 residues. Per germline, CDR1 WNHNN and CDR2 SYGVQD (reference sequence). The CDR3 sequence is CASSESLAGADTQYF. The DNA of the CDR3 is TGCGCCAGCAGTGAGTCTCTAGCGGGAGCAGATACGCAGTATTTT.

The rearrangement links TRBV5-1 to TRBJ2-6; TRBD1 matches at 7 bases. The CDR3 spans 16 residues. The germline V gene has CDR1 SGHRS and CDR2 YFSETQ. With V trimmed by 0 bases and J by 6 bases, 6 bases remained unmatched. This chain's CDR3 is CASSLADRREANVLTF. The CDR3 coding sequence is TGCGCCAGCAGCTTGGCGGACAGGCGAGAGGCCAACGTCCTGACTTTC.

The chain carries TRBV5-4 and TRBJ1-1; D is unresolved. The CDR3 sequence is 13 residues long. Germline CDR1 is SGHNT and CDR2 is YYREEE (reference sequence). V lost 0 bases to trimming and J lost 4 bases, with 7 bases between them. The CDR3 DNA is TGTGCCAGCAGCTTGGACGGATTCACTGAAGCTTTCTTT. Its protein product is CASSLDGFTEAFF.

The chain carries TRBV19 and TRBJ1-2; a weak D match, TRBD1 (6 bases). Germline assignment: CDR1 LNHDA and CDR2 SQIVND (reference sequence). CDR3 length: 13 amino acids. V dropped 4 bases and J dropped 8 bases, with 14 bases sitting between them. The CDR3 region has the DNA TGTGCCAGTAGTAGGCAGGGGACGGGCGGCTACACCTTC. Translated, it gives CASSRQGTGGYTF.

This rearrangement joins TRBV9 to TRBJ1-6, with D perhaps TRBD1 (6 bases). V lost 0 bases, J lost 9 bases, and 10 bases lay in between. Germline V gene lookup returns CDR1 SGDLS and CDR2 YYNGEE. CDR3 length equals 14 residues. This CDR3 reads CASSVAGQTSPLHF. CDR3 nucleotides: TGTGCCAGCAGCGTAGCAGGACAGACTTCACCCCTCCACTTT.

This rearrangement joins TRBV5-3 to TRBJ2-1; 14 bases match TRBD2. TRBV5-3 belongs to the ORF category, with a function that is uncertain. The CDR3 has 17 amino acids. The junction had 12 bases not matched to a gene; V was cut back by 4 bases and J by 9 bases. CDR3 amino acids: CARSAPSTSGGATEQFF. Here the CDR3 DNA reads TGTGCCAGAAGCGCCCCGTCGACTAGCGGGGGGGCCACTGAGCAGTTCTTC.

The V and J genes are TRBV4-1 and TRBJ2-5; 16 bases match TRBD2. Trimming cost V 0 bases and J 13 bases; bases outside gene matches: 8. The CDR3 covers 16 residues. The germline gives CDR1 MGHRA, CDR2 YSYEKL. This CDR3 is CASSQDMGLAGGPLYF. The CDR3 region has the DNA TGCGCCAGCAGCCAAGATATGGGACTAGCGGGGGGGCCTTTGTACTTC.

The gene calls are TRBV7-2 and TRBJ1-2; D ambiguous. Per germline, CDR1 SGHTA and CDR2 FQGNSA. The CDR3 covers 15 residues. V was pared by 4 bases and J by 4 bases, with 16 bases between. The CDR3 loop reads CASSSAREGFYGYTF. The CDR3 DNA follows: TGTGCCAGCAGCTCAGCTAGAGAGGGTTTCTATGGCTACACCTTC.